A selection of T cell receptor beta chains follows, all from one sample in a study of shared clonotypes between healthy human individuals. Method: immunoSEQ multiplex PCR; TCRdb's copy keeps in-frame clones and lacks some. The table has 1.4 million to 1.5 million clones, 96% seen once. The sequenced sample was naive CD4+ T cells sorted from blood. The receptor source for this set is a man under 40 in good health. Both conserved end residues are part of each CDR3. The D gene is left open where the match is weak. Only part of the rows carry a size: once, few, many, or a class if the clone is expanded.

v_gene	abundance	d_gene	j_gene	CDR3nt	CDR3aa
TRBV7-2	-	TRBD2	TRBJ2-7	TGTGCCAGCAGCCGCCGTGGTAGCGGGACCTACGAGCAGTACTTC	CASSRRGSGTYEQYF
TRBV9	-	-	TRBJ2-7	TGTGCCAGCAGCGGTACCGGGACGCCCGAATACGAGCAGTACTTC	CASSGTGTPEYEQYF
TRBV11-3	-	TRBD2	TRBJ2-2	TGTGCCAGCAGCTTGAGACTAGCCGGGGCCGGGGAGCTGTTTTTT	CASSLRLAGAGELFF
TRBV14	-	-	TRBJ1-4	TGTGCCAGCAGCCAAGGGGTGGAGGCAGAGGGGAGGCATGAAAAACTGTTTTTT	CASSQGVEAEGRHEKLFF
TRBV15	-	-	TRBJ2-7	TGTGCCACCAGCAGTGAACTTCGGGGACACCCCTACGAGCAGTACTTC	CATSSELRGHPYEQYF
TRBV11-2	-	TRBD2	TRBJ2-3	TGTGCCAGCAGCTTATCGGGACTAGCGGGTACTGCAGCGGATACGCAGTATTTT	CASSLSGLAGTAADTQYF
TRBV11-2	-	TRBD1	TRBJ1-3	TGTGCCAGCAGGCCGACAGGGAACTCTGGAAACACCATATATTTT	CASRPTGNSGNTIYF
TRBV29-1	-	-	TRBJ2-3	TGCAGCGCCGTGACCCGGCGTGGCACAGATACGCAGTATTTT	CSAVTRRGTDTQYF
TRBV5-1	-	-	TRBJ2-3	TGCGCCAGCAGCTCGGGGTGGAGGGGAGGCACAGATACGCAGTATTTT	CASSSGWRGGTDTQYF
TRBV5-1	-	TRBD2	TRBJ2-2	TGCGCCAGCAGCTTGGTTGGGACTAGCTCCACCGGGGAGCTGTTTTTT	CASSLVGTSSTGELFF
TRBV5-4	once	TRBD2	TRBJ2-2	TGTGCCATCGCGGAGGGAGGGTATGGGACCGGGGAGCTGTTTTTT	CAIAEGGYGTGELFF
TRBV7-2	-	TRBD2	TRBJ2-3	TGTGCCAGCAAGGCGGGGGGCCTCACAGATACGCAGTATTTT	CASKAGGLTDTQYF
TRBV28	-	-	TRBJ1-2	TGTGCCAGCAGTTTACCGGGGGATGCTAACTATGGCTACACCTTC	CASSLPGDANYGYTF
TRBV5-1	few	-	TRBJ1-1	TGCGCCAGCAGCTTGGGTCCTGAAGCTTTCTTT	CASSLGPEAFF
TRBV11-2	-	TRBD2	TRBJ2-5	TGTGCCAGCAGCTTTGTCCGGGCGGGAGTAATAAAGGAGGCAGAGACCCAGTACTTC	CASSFVRAGVIKEAETQYF
TRBV19	-	-	TRBJ1-1	TGTGTTTCGCTCCCGGGACGCACAGTCCCCACTGAAGCTTTCTTT	CVSLPGRTVPTEAFF
TRBV19	-	-	TRBJ2-3	TGTGCCAGTACCAGAGAGGGGTATACAGATACGCAGTATTTT	CASTREGYTDTQYF
TRBV7-2	-	TRBD1	TRBJ1-5	TGTGCCAGCAGCTCGGACAGGGGTGGGGATCAGCCCCAGCATTTT	CASSSDRGGDQPQHF
TRBV6-5	-	TRBD2	TRBJ2-1	TGTGCCAGCAGTTATAGGGTAGCGGGAGGTTCTGAGCAGTTCTTC	CASSYRVAGGSEQFF
TRBV5-1	-	-	TRBJ2-2	TGCGCCAGCAGCACCCCGACCCGAAACACCGGGGAGCTGTTTTTT	CASSTPTRNTGELFF
TRBV29-1	-	-	TRBJ1-5	TGCAGCGTTGAAAGAGGGGGAGGCCACGGAAATCAGCCCCAGCATTTT	CSVERGGGHGNQPQHF
TRBV5-1	-	TRBD2	TRBJ2-7	TGCGCCAGCAGTGTACTAGCGGGAAACTACGAGCAGTACTTC	CASSVLAGNYEQYF
TRBV5-1	-	-	TRBJ2-7	TGCGCCAGCAGCTTGTTTGGGACGGGCGACGAGCAGTACTTC	CASSLFGTGDEQYF
TRBV19	-	-	TRBJ2-3	TGTGCCAGTAGTAACCGGGACCTTCCCCCAGATACGCAGTATTTT	CASSNRDLPPDTQYF
TRBV2	-	TRBD1	TRBJ2-6	TGTGCCAGCAGGGGGACAGCCCTCTCTGGGGCCAACGTCCTGACTTTC	CASRGTALSGANVLTF
TRBV2	-	-	TRBJ2-3	TGTGCCAGCAGTTATCAGGGTACGCAGTATTTT	CASSYQGTQYF
TRBV6-6	once	-	TRBJ2-7	TGTGCCAGCAGTTACTCCGCAGGTTTGGACGAGCAGTACTTC	CASSYSAGLDEQYF
TRBV5-4	once	-	TRBJ2-3	TGTGCCAGCAGCTTGGAATCGGGGGTGATGGCACAAGATACGCAGTATTTT	CASSLESGVMAQDTQYF
TRBV5-4	-	-	TRBJ2-3	TGTGCCAGCAGCTCCCTAGATACGCAGTATTTT	CASSSLDTQYF
TRBV2	-	TRBD2	TRBJ2-1	TGTGCCAGCGGGGGGACTAGCGGGGCATACAATGAGCAGTTCTTC	CASGGTSGAYNEQFF
TRBV2	-	-	TRBJ1-1	TGTGCCAGCAGTAGATCAGGGGATATGAACACTGAAGCTTTCTTT	CASSRSGDMNTEAFF
TRBV13	-	TRBD2	TRBJ2-3	TGTGCCAGCAGCGCCTGGGGCCTAGCGGGAGGTGCGTTCCGCACAGATACGCAGTATTTT	CASSAWGLAGGAFRTDTQYF
TRBV10-3	-	-	TRBJ1-5	TGTGCCATCAGCCAAGGACTTCAGCCCCAGCATTTT	CAISQGLQPQHF
TRBV5-1	-	TRBD2	TRBJ2-3	TGCGCCAGCTCCACGACTAGCGGGAGGGCAGATACGCAGTATTTT	CASSTTSGRADTQYF
TRBV7-2	-	-	TRBJ2-3	TGTGCCAGCAGCTTAATGCGGGAAGGTACAGATACGCAGTATTTT	CASSLMREGTDTQYF
TRBV30	-	TRBD1	TRBJ2-2	TGTGCCTGGAGTGTACGACAGGGGGCCGGGGAGCTGTTTTTT	CAWSVRQGAGELFF
TRBV25-1	-	TRBD1	TRBJ2-1	TGTGCCAGCAGTGATCCTCGGACAGGGGGCTATGAGCAGTTCTTC	CASSDPRTGGYEQFF